This paragraph reports one T cell receptor (beta chain). The target antigen is unknown. The sort gate was single viable CD3+CD4+CD8-CD45RO+ cells for memory CD4+ T cells. The data belong to a study of memory CD4+ T cells and cytomegalovirus serostatus. Study conclusions and caveats: Repertoires predicted CMV serostatus with median bootstrapped AUC of about 0.95.

The CDR3 runs to 16 residues. Original processing notes: After removing out-of-frame reads, around 2,000,000 distinct TCRbeta sequences remained. Assay: immunoSEQ multiplex PCR; the TCRdb copy retains only in-frame clones and omits some. V, J and clone size are taken as reported in that table, and D and trimming were inferred from the DNA itself. The sample comprises roughly 48,000 clones, approximately 82% of which are singletons, and 1.5% to 2% rests with the top ten. The TCR sequence derives from an adult in good health and CMV-seropositive. V is TRBV21-1 and J is TRBJ1-2; whether TRBD1, the table's D call, matches the DNA was not checked. TRBV21-1 is recorded as a pseudogene. Sequencing was performed on memory CD4+ T cells from blood. The CDR3 bases are TGTGCCAGCTTGACTGACCGAGAGACAGGGGTTTTTGGCTACACCTTC. Protein: CASLTDRETGVFGYTF.